These 6 T cell receptor beta chains were all obtained from the same sample, sequenced in a study of Ad26.COV2.S vaccination and SARS-CoV-2 variants. Only in-frame clones appear in the TCRdb table, and some are missing; sequencing was by immunoSEQ multiplex PCR. The sample consists of about 320,000 clones, around four fifths of them appearing once. Stated treatment: some 19 received Ad26.COV2.S at low or high dose, single or two shots; about 5 received placebo; per-sample allocation not given. Sampling took place 63 days after the first vaccine or placebo injection. This material consisted of peripheral blood, taken in a trial of Ad26.COV2.S vaccine versus placebo. The receptors stem from a person aged 18-65 years who received the Ad26.COV2.S COVID-19 vaccine or a placebo.

This clone was recorded at least ten times. The chain recombines TRBV4-1 with TRBJ2-7; no firm D call. The V gene lost 0 bases and the J gene lost 2 bases, with 5 bases spanning the gap. Germline values: CDR1 MGHRA, CDR2 YSYEKL. The CDR3 runs to 13 residues. The DNA of the CDR3 is TGCGCCAGCAGCCAAGATTTCACCTACGAGCAGTACTTC. This encodes CASSQDFTYEQYF.

The chain links TRBV7-2 to TRBJ2-5; 7 nucleotides align to TRBD1. Trimming removed 3 bases from V and 9 bases from J; junction bases left unmatched: 7. There are 13 residues in the CDR3. The germline CDR1 and CDR2 sequences are SGHTA and FQGNSA. The CDR3 here is CASSLDRRGAQYF. The DNA for the CDR3 is TGTGCCAGCAGCTTGGACAGGCGAGGGGCCCAGTACTTC.

This chain links TRBV6-5 with TRBJ1-1, with unresolved D. CDR1 MNHEY and CDR2 SVGAGI come from the germline V gene. This CDR3 is built from 14 residues. V was trimmed by 6 bases and J by 11 bases, leaving 22 bases between them. Written as DNA, the CDR3 is TGTGCCAGCAGCCCCGACGGTTTCCAGCCCGTGGCTTTCTTT. Its translation: CASSPDGFQPVAFF.

The chain employs TRBV29-1 and TRBJ2-7; D may be TRBD2 (5 bases). The V and J ends lost 4 bases and 7 bases respectively, with 17 bases between them. Germline loops: CDR1 SQVTM, CDR2 ANQGSEA. CDR3 length: 13 amino acids. CDR3 residues: CSVGQVGVREQYF. CDR3 nucleotide sequence: TGCAGCGTTGGGCAGGTGGGAGTAAGAGAGCAGTACTTC.

This clone was observed once. This chain connects TRBV3-1 (or the pseudogene TRBV3-2) to TRBJ2-2, with 7 bases identical to TRBD1. Per germline, CDR1 LGHDT and CDR2 YNNKEL (reference sequence). The junction had 7 bases not matched to a gene; V was cut back by 2 bases and J by 7 bases. The CDR3 is 15 amino acids. The CDR3 loop is CASSQYRGLNGELFF. The CDR3 region has the DNA TGTGCCAGCAGCCAATATAGGGGGCTTAACGGGGAGCTGTTTTTT.

A single count supports this clone. V is TRBV29-1 and J is TRBJ1-3, with unresolved D. Germline CDR1 SQVTM, CDR2 ANQGSEA. CDR3 length: 14 amino acids. Trimming shortened V by 4 bases and J by 1 base, and 11 bases separated the two germline ends. CDR3 nucleotide sequence: TGCAGCGTTGCCAGTCCTAATTCTGGAAACACCATATATTTT. Translating it yields CSVASPNSGNTIYF.